The 22 T cell receptor beta chains below were found in one sample sequenced in a study of spatial heterogeneity in lung cancer. Time point indicated: sample taken at primary tumor resection. Each CDR3 protein gets one entry after TCRdb re-called the 5' RACE reads with MiXCR. The sample contains about 36,000 distinct CDR3 sequences, 7% to 7.5% of which appear only once. This specimen consisted of PBMCs, obtained at surgery. Receptor source: a female donor with early-stage non-small cell lung cancer.

This clonotype came up once. A much bigger clone sits one base away, suggesting this may be a read error. The V call is TRBV20-1, the J call TRBJ2-7; 8 bases are shared with TRBD2. The trim removed 0 bases at V and 2 bases at J, leaving 9 bases unmatched. The length of the CDR3 is 16 residues. The V gene's germline CDR1 is DFQATT and CDR2 SNEGSKA (reference sequence). CDR3 region: CSARDSAAGGTYEQYF. In nucleotides, the CDR3 is TGCAGTGCTAGAGATTCAGCCGCGGGGGGAACCTACGAGCAGTACTTC.

This clonotype was observed at least ten times. J is TRBJ2-3 and V is TRBV5-1; 7 positions agree with TRBD2. From germline, CDR1 is SGHRS and CDR2 YFSETQ. This CDR3 has 15 residues. V dropped 3 bases and J dropped 1; count of bases not matched to a gene: 5. CDR3 amino acids: CASSSLADGTDTQYF. The CDR3 DNA reads as TGCGCCAGCAGCTCTCTAGCGGATGGCACAGATACGCAGTATTTT. The variable domain in full, with the rest retrieved from reference TRBV5-1 and TRBJ2-3, is KAGVTQTPRYLIKTRGQQVTLSCSPISGHRSVSWYQQTPGQGLQFLFEYFSETQRNKGNFPGRFSGRQFSNSRSEMNVSTLELGDSALYLCASSSLADGTDTQYFGPGTRLTVL.

There are a few counts of this clonotype. The chain has TRBV19 and TRBJ2-5; D is possibly TRBD2 (5 bases). Trimming removed 3 bases from V and 4 bases from J, with 12 bases in between. This CDR3 has 14 residues. The germline CDR1 and CDR2 sequences are LNHDA and SQIVND (reference sequence). Here the CDR3 reads CASSISLASETQYF. CDR3 DNA: TGTGCCAGTAGTATTAGTCTAGCCTCAGAGACCCAGTACTTC.

This clonotype was detected ten times or more. This rearrangement joins TRBV7-6 to TRBJ2-5; TRBD2 might be the D (6 bases). V was cut by 3 bases and J by 3 bases, with 8 bases left in between. From germline, CDR1 is SGHVS and CDR2 FNYEAQ. This CDR3 has 13 amino acids. CDR3 residues: CASSLGEEETQYF. CDR3 bases: TGTGCCAGCAGCTTGGGGGAGGAAGAGACCCAGTACTTC.

The chain joins TRBV3-1 to TRBJ2-5; TRBD1 is a possible D gene (6 bases). CDR1 LGHDT and CDR2 YNNKEL come from the germline V gene (reference sequence). The CDR3 spans 14 residues. With 5 bases removed from V and 2 bases from J, the gap between germline ends came to 12 bases. In DNA form, the CDR3 reads TGTGCCAGCAGCGAACAGGGAAGGCAAGAGACCCAGTACTTC. Protein sequence: CASSEQGRQETQYF.

The chain combines TRBV6-8 with TRBJ1-2, with D possibly matching TRBD1 (5 bases). The CDR3 totals 14 residues. Germline-derived CDR1 and CDR2 are MNHGY and SAAAGT. The V end lost 3 bases, the J end lost 8 bases, and 16 bases lay between the germline ends. This chain's CDR3 is CASSYRRRGDGYTF. The CDR3 DNA sequence: TGTGCCAGCAGTTATAGACGGAGGGGTGACGGCTACACCTTC.

The table lists this clonotype with many counts. V gene TRBV5-1 combines with J gene TRBJ2-7, with D perhaps given as TRBD1 or TRBD2 (5 bases each). This CDR3 has 15 amino acids. CDR1 SGHRS and CDR2 YFSETQ come from the germline V gene. V was cut by 0 bases and J by 0 bases, with 10 bases left in between. CDR3 bases: TGCGCCAGCAGCTTGGCCGGGACCAGCTCCTACGAGCAGTACTTC. This translates into CASSLAGTSSYEQYF.

The chain recombines TRBV20-1 with TRBJ2-1, with D unclear. The CDR3 runs to 12 residues. Germline CDR1 DFQATT, CDR2 SNEGSKA (reference sequence). V was cut by 5 bases and J by 7 bases, with 12 bases left in between. The CDR3 DNA sequence: TGCAGTGCTTGTCCCGTTTTGAATGAGCAGTTCTTC. Translating it yields CSACPVLNEQFF.

This clonotype was recorded many times. The CDR3 DNA is TGTGCCAGCACTTCCGGACAGGGGGCAGGGGAGCAGTACTTC. It encodes CASTSGQGAGEQYF. The chain couples TRBV6-1 to TRBJ2-7; 11 nucleotides agree with TRBD1. J was trimmed by 7 bases and V by 7 bases; bases with no gene match: 9. The CDR3 is made up of 14 amino acids. The germline gives CDR1 MNHNS, CDR2 SASEGT.

This clonotype was observed many times. The gene calls are TRBV4-1 and TRBJ2-2, with D perhaps matching TRBD1 or TRBD2 (6 bases each). The V gene's germline CDR1 is MGHRA and CDR2 YSYEKL. Trimming removed 4 bases at V and 5 bases at J, with 20 bases between. The CDR3 runs to 17 residues. CDR3 region: CASSRLLVGGKTGELFF. The DNA of the CDR3 is TGCGCCAGCAGCCGCTTACTTGTCGGGGGCAAGACCGGGGAGCTGTTTTTT.

This clonotype was observed a handful of times. This chain links TRBV20-1 with TRBJ2-3; perhaps TRBD1 as D (5 bases). Germline V CDR1 and CDR2: DFQATT, SNEGSKA (reference sequence). This CDR3 is 14 amino acids long. V lost 0 bases and J lost 4, with 11 bases in between. The CDR3: CSARDLVGADTQYF. The CDR3, as DNA: TGCAGTGCTAGAGATCTGGTAGGGGCAGATACGCAGTATTTT.

The table lists this clonotype with many counts. This sequence joins TRBV28 and TRBJ1-5; D not certain. Germline V gene data show CDR1 as MDHEN and CDR2 as SYDVKM. CDR3 length equals 16 residues. V lost 4 bases and J 3 bases, leaving 16 bases between the germline ends. CDR3 in DNA: TGTGCCAGCAGTTCGCCCGGGAGGGAGCTCAATCAGCCCCAGCATTTT. Translation: CASSSPGRELNQPQHF.

Ten or more counts support this clonotype. The chain joins TRBV6-4 to TRBJ2-3; TRBD1 agrees at 9 bases. The CDR3 extends over 16 amino acids. Germline V lookup: CDR1 MRHNA, CDR2 SNTAGT. J gave up 3 bases and V 3 bases, and 7 bases lay outside the gene matches. CDR3: CASSEAGTGSTDTQYF. The CDR3 bases are TGTGCCAGCAGTGAGGCCGGGACAGGGTCGACAGATACGCAGTATTTT.

This clonotype was seen many times. The V call is TRBV2, the J call TRBJ2-5; D is undetermined. From germline, CDR1 is SNHLY and CDR2 FYNNEI. Trimming stripped 1 base from V and 5 bases from J, with 5 bases between. There are 12 residues in the CDR3. The CDR3 loop reads CASSEGVETQYF. CDR3 nucleotide sequence: TGTGCCAGCAGTGAAGGGGTGGAGACCCAGTACTTC.

This clonotype was counted many times. The rearrangement uses TRBV20-1 and TRBJ2-5; 8 nucleotides align to TRBD1. The V gene's germline CDR1 is DFQATT and CDR2 SNEGSKA (reference sequence). With 6 bases clipped from V and 7 bases from J, the junction kept 7 bases outside the gene matches. The CDR3 is 12 amino acids. CDR3 DNA: TGCAGTGCGCCGACAGGGGCCGGGACCCAGTACTTC. The encoded protein is CSAPTGAGTQYF.

V gene TRBV7-2 combines with J gene TRBJ2-1, with D tentatively TRBD1 or TRBD2 (6 bases each). Trimming took off 5 bases at V and 7 bases at J, with 18 bases between the two ends. The germline gives CDR1 SGHTA, CDR2 FQGNSA. CDR3 length: 15 amino acids. CDR3 residues: CASSPLKRRGNEQFF. CDR3 sequence (DNA): TGTGCCAGCAGCCCCTTGAAGCGGAGGGGGAATGAGCAGTTCTTC.

This clonotype was counted many times. V usage is TRBV4-3 and J usage is TRBJ2-3, with D possibly matching TRBD2 (6 bases). V was cut by 5 bases and J by 4 bases, with 16 bases left in between. The germline V gene encodes CDR1 LGHNA and CDR2 YSLEER. The CDR3 extends over 15 amino acids. The CDR3 loop reads CASSKGTPGPDTQYF. Here the CDR3 DNA reads TGCGCCAGCAGCAAAGGGACTCCTGGACCAGATACGCAGTATTTT.

This clonotype showed up many times. CDR3 nucleotides: TGTGCCAGCAGCCCTGACAGGGGGGTGGACACCGGGGAGCTGTTTTTT. This translates into CASSPDRGVDTGELFF. This chain joins TRBV7-2 and TRBJ2-2; TRBD1 matches 9 bases. This CDR3 region has 16 residues. With 5 bases clipped from V and 3 bases from J, the junction kept 7 bases outside the gene matches. Looked up from germline, CDR1 is SGHTA and CDR2 is FQGNSA.

The chain recombines TRBV20-1 with TRBJ2-5; TRBD2 matches at 7 bases. Germline CDR1 and CDR2: DFQATT and SNEGSKA (reference sequence). The junction had 3 bases not matched to a gene; V was cut back by 1 base and J by 1 base. CDR3 size: 14 residues. CDR3 amino acids: CSARVLAVQETQYF. CDR3 in DNA: TGCAGTGCTAGAGTGCTAGCGGTCCAAGAGACCCAGTACTTC.

This clonotype was counted many times. The chain carries TRBV6-5 and TRBJ2-5; tentatively, D is TRBD1 (5 bases). The CDR3 is 14 residues long. Trimming pared 5 bases from V and 4 bases from J, leaving 14 bases between. CDR1 MNHEY and CDR2 SVGAGI come from the germline V gene. The CDR3 here is CASSPPGLPETQYF. In DNA form, the CDR3 reads TGTGCCAGCAGTCCTCCAGGGTTACCAGAGACCCAGTACTTC.

This clonotype has at least ten counts. The J gene is TRBJ1-2, the V gene TRBV4-2; D uncertain. V was trimmed by 0 bases and J by 7 bases, leaving 9 bases between them. Germline V gene sequence: CDR1 LGHNA, CDR2 YNFKEQ. The CDR3 covers 13 residues. As DNA, the CDR3 is TGTGCCAGCAGCCAAGAATCCACACTTGGCTACACCTTC. It codes for CASSQESTLGYTF.

The rearrangement uses TRBV7-2 and TRBJ2-7, with 9 bases identical to TRBD1. Germline lookup yields CDR1 SGHTA and CDR2 FQGNSA. Unmatched junction bases numbered 6, after V lost 0 bases and J lost 6 bases. CDR3 length: 15 residues. Here the CDR3 DNA reads TGTGCCAGCAGCTTAGCCGGGACAGGGTCCACCGAGCAGTACTTC. It translates to CASSLAGTGSTEQYF.